This record concerns one T cell receptor (beta chain) sequence. Time point meaning: after dendritic cell vaccination, including at tumor progression/relapse. This record comes from a study of glioma-infiltrating T cells after dendritic cell vaccination. The trim removed 2 bases at V and 5 bases at J, leaving 1 base unmatched. CDR1 is MNHEY, CDR2 SVGAGI, per germline. The CDR3 loop spans 14 amino acids. Amplification used 60 V beta primers and 13 J beta primers. TCRdb keeps only in-frame clones here, not all; method: immunoSEQ multiplex PCR. The top ten hold 5% to 7% of the sample, which has around 92,000 clones, approximately 80% seen once.

The sequencing used blood, collected after dendritic cell vaccination. The receptor's source is a human donor with glioblastoma. V and J are TRBV6-5 and TRBJ1-2, with 11 bases that match TRBD1. The CDR3 coding sequence is TGTGCCAGCAGTTACAGGGACAGGGGGTATGGCTACACCTTC. Translating gives CASSYRDRGYGYTF.